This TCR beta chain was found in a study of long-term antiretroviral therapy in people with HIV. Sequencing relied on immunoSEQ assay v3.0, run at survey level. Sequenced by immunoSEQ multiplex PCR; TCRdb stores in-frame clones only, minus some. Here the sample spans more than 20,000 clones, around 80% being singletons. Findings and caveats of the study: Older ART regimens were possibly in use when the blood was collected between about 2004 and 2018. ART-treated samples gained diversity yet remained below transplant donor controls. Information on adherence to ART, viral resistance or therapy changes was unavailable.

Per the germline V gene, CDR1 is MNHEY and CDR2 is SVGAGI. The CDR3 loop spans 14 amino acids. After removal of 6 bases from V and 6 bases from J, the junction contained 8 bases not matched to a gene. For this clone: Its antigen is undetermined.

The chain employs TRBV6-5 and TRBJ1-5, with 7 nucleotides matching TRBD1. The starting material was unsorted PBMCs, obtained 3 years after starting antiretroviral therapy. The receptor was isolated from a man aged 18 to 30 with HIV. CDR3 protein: CASSPTGESQPQHF. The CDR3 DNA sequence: TGTGCCAGCAGCCCTACAGGGGAGAGTCAGCCCCAGCATTTT.